A selection of T cell receptor beta chains follows, all from one sample in a study. One entry per CDR3 protein, called by TCRdb with MiXCR from the 5' RACE reads. The table includes roughly 54,000 distinct CDR3 sequences, under 20% detected once. The sequenced sample was naive CD4+ T cells sorted from blood. These receptor sequences come from a female donor with breast cancer. Both conserved end residues are part of each CDR3. D genes are given only for firm matches. Where a row states a size, it is once, few, many or the class of an expanded clone; other rows omit it.

.	.	TRBV11-2	TRBJ2-1	17	TGTGCCAGCAGACAAGGCCTAGTGGGCGAGACCTACAATGAGCAGTTCTTC	CASRQGLVGETYNEQFF
.	many	TRBV11-2	TRBJ1-3	14	TGTGCCAGCAGCTTAGAGGGCGATGGAAACACCATATATTTT	CASSLEGDGNTIYF
.	.	TRBV2	TRBJ1-4	14	TGTGCCAGCAACCAATACGCATCGCAGGAAAAACTGTTTTTT	CASNQYASQEKLFF
TRBD2	.	TRBV7-2	TRBJ2-1	15	TGTGCCAGCAGTCCTACTAGCGGGAGAAGCAATGAGCAGTTCTTC	CASSPTSGRSNEQFF
TRBD1	.	TRBV7-9	TRBJ1-1	17	TGTGCCAGCAGCGGGCGGACAGGGGAGAGGTTCGAGACTGAAGCTTTCTTT	CASSGRTGERFETEAFF
TRBD1	.	TRBV7-8	TRBJ1-2	15	TGTGCCAGCAGCGCGAGGGACAGGGTTCGCTATGGCTACACCTTC	CASSARDRVRYGYTF
.	many	TRBV6-1	TRBJ1-4	13	TGTGCCAGCAGTGTAAAGGCCGATGAAAAACTGTTTTTT	CASSVKADEKLFF
TRBD2	many	TRBV15	TRBJ2-1	14	TGTGCCACCAGCAGAGATCTGGGGGGGAATGAGCAGTTCTTC	CATSRDLGGNEQFF
TRBD2	many	TRBV12-3/TRBV12-4	TRBJ2-7	16	TGTGCCAGCAGTTCCGCGCGGGGGTCTAGCTCCTACGAGCAGTACTTC	CASSSARGSSSYEQYF
TRBD1	many	TRBV7-2	TRBJ2-5	15	TGTGCCAGCAGCTTAGGGGGACAGGGAGTAGAGACCCAGTACTTC	CASSLGGQGVETQYF
.	many	TRBV4-3	TRBJ1-1	17	TGCGCCAGCAGCCAAGATTTAACAGGGACCATGAACACTGAAGCTTTCTTT	CASSQDLTGTMNTEAFF
TRBD1	few	TRBV5-1	TRBJ1-2	16	TGCGCCAGCAGCTTTCTTTTGGGACAGGGGGCTCATGGCTACACCTTC	CASSFLLGQGAHGYTF
.	few	TRBV9	TRBJ1-3	15	TGTGCCAGCACCGTCGATGGTGGCTCTGGAAACACCATATATTTT	CASTVDGGSGNTIYF
.	many	TRBV20-1	TRBJ1-5	15	TGCAGTGCTAGAGATGGAGCCTATAGCAATCAGCCCCAGCATTTT	CSARDGAYSNQPQHF
.	.	TRBV7-8	TRBJ1-5	16	TGTGCCAGCAGCCCCAAACACCTCGCCCCGGATCAGCCCCAGCATTTT	CASSPKHLAPDQPQHF
.	many	TRBV4-3	TRBJ1-4	14	TGCGCCAGCAGCCAATATATAACTAATGAAAAACTGTTTTTT	CASSQYITNEKLFF
.	many	TRBV6-1	TRBJ1-1	16	TGTGCCAGCAGTGAATATGTGGCCAGGTCGAACACTGAAGCTTTCTTT	CASSEYVARSNTEAFF
.	many	TRBV20-1	TRBJ1-1	14	TGCAGTGCTAGAGAAGGGGGGATGAACACTGAAGCTTTCTTT	CSAREGGMNTEAFF
TRBD2	few	TRBV20-1	TRBJ2-1	18	TGCAGTGCTACAGGACAGGGGACTAGCGGGAGGGGAAACAATGAGCAGTTCTTC	CSATGQGTSGRGNNEQFF
.	many	TRBV4-1	TRBJ2-1	14	TGCGCCAGCAGCGCGGTGAGCTCCTACAATGAGCAGTTCTTC	CASSAVSSYNEQFF
.	many	TRBV29-1	TRBJ2-5	13	TGCAGCGTCCTAGGAGGGGGCCAAGAGACCCAGTACTTC	CSVLGGGQETQYF
TRBD2	.	TRBV12-3/TRBV12-4	TRBJ2-7	14	TGTGCCAGTACCAGAGCGGGAGGTCCCTACGAGCAGTACTTC	CASTRAGGPYEQYF
TRBD1	few	TRBV28	TRBJ1-2	16	TGTGCCAGCAGTGACTGGGACAGGGGGCGTTCATATGGCTACACCTTC	CASSDWDRGRSYGYTF
.	many	TRBV12-3/TRBV12-4	TRBJ1-4	15	TGTGCCAGCAGTTTAGCGGGCAGCCTGGGTGAAAAACTGTTTTTT	CASSLAGSLGEKLFF
TRBD2	many	TRBV5-1	TRBJ2-5	13	TGCGCCAGCAGCTCGGGACTAGCGGTTACCCAGTACTTC	CASSSGLAVTQYF
.	many	TRBV5-1	TRBJ1-1	13	TGCGCCAGCAGAGGTATGGGGGCCCCTGAAGCTTTCTTT	CASRGMGAPEAFF
.	few	TRBV12-3/TRBV12-4	TRBJ2-6	16	TGTGCCAGCCGTAGAGGGCCTCAGGGGGGGGCCAACGTCCTGACTTTC	CASRRGPQGGANVLTF
TRBD2	.	TRBV5-1	TRBJ2-3	17	TGCGCCAGCAGCCTAGGTGCGGGAGGCGCGATCACAGATACGCAGTATTTT	CASSLGAGGAITDTQYF
.	.	TRBV20-1	TRBJ1-1	12	TGCAGTGCTAACAAGGTGGGGGTTGAAGCTTTCTTT	CSANKVGVEAFF